This TCR beta chain was profiled in a study of blood T cell repertoires in COVID-19. Study summary: Acute and convalescent COVID-19 specimens originated in the United States, Italy and Spain. Sample material is recorded as cDNA or gDNA derived from T cells, B-cell-depleted T cells, or PBMCs.

Germline loops: CDR1 SGHRS, CDR2 YFSETQ. With 0 bases removed from V and 0 bases from J, the gap between germline ends came to 10 bases. CDR3 length: 16 residues. This clone turned up a few times. Repertoires were generated with immunoSEQ multiplex PCR, while TCRdb's copy carries only in-frame clones and drops some. The profile shows about 90,000 clones, around 81% of them singletons. The V and J genes are TRBV5-1 and TRBJ1-5; D is unclear. This sequence was found in a woman in her 70s with active or convalescent COVID-19. The source material was peripheral blood. CDR3 nucleotide sequence: TGCGCCAGCAGCTTGGGTTCGAGCAATAGCAATCAGCCCCAGCATTTT. Translation gives CASSLGSSNSNQPQHF. Complete variable domain (other parts from reference TRBV5-1 and TRBJ1-5): KAGVTQTPRYLIKTRGQQVTLSCSPISGHRSVSWYQQTPGQGLQFLFEYFSETQRNKGNFPGRFSGRQFSNSRSEMNVSTLELGDSALYLCASSLGSSNSNQPQHFGDGTRLSIL.